What follows are 3 T cell receptor beta chains derived from one specimen sequenced in a study of cytomegalovirus exposure and HLA in healthy donors. Only in-frame clones appear in the TCRdb table, and some are missing; sequencing was by immunoSEQ multiplex PCR. This table holds around 70,000 clones, less than 95% found once. Sequenced sample: PBMCs. These receptors came from a woman aged 18 to 35 in good health and CMV-seropositive.

The chain uses TRBV29-1 and TRBJ2-7, with 7 bases fitting TRBD2. Trimming took 4 bases from V and 1 from J; bases not matched to a gene: 7. Germline assignment: CDR1 SQVTM and CDR2 ANQGSEA. This CDR3 contains 14 residues. The CDR3 protein is CSVVGGDSSYEQYF. The CDR3 DNA sequence: TGCAGCGTTGTGGGAGGGGACTCTTCCTACGAGCAGTACTTC.

This chain uses TRBV19 with TRBJ1-2; TRBD1 aligns across 12 bases. V lost 5 bases and J lost 8; bases outside the gene matches: 12. From germline, CDR1 is LNHDA and CDR2 SQIVND (reference sequence). The CDR3 is 16 residues long. CDR3: CASSFTTGQGARGYTF. DNA of the CDR3: TGTGCCAGTAGTTTTACAACGGGACAGGGGGCGCGCGGCTACACCTTC.

This clone was counted a single time. This chain links TRBV29-1 with TRBJ2-1, with TRBD2 identical over 14 bases. V was clipped by 8 bases and J by 9 bases; unmatched bases: 6. CDR3 length: 13 amino acids. Germline CDR1 is SQVTM and CDR2 is ANQGSEA. Here the CDR3 reads CSSRLAGGTEQFF. As DNA, the CDR3 is TGCAGCTCTCGACTAGCGGGAGGGACTGAGCAGTTCTTC.